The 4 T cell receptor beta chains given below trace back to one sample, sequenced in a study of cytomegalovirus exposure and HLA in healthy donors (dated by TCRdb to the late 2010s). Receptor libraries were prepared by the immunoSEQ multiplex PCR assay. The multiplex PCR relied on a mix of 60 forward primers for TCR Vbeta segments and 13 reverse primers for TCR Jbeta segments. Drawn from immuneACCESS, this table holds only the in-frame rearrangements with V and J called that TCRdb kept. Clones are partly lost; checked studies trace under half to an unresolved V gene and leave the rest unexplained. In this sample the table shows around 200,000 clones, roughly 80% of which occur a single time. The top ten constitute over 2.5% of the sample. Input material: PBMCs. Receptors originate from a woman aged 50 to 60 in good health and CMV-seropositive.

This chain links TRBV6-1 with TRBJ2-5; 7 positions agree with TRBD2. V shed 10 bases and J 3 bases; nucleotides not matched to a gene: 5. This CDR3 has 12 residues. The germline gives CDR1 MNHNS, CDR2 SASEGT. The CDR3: CATGGVEETQYF. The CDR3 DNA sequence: TGTGCCACGGGGGGAGTAGAAGAGACCCAGTACTTC.

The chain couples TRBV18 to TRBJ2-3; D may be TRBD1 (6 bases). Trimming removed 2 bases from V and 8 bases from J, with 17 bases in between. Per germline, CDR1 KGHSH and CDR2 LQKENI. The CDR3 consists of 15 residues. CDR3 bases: TGTGCCAGCTCACCAACGACAGGACTCGAAACTACGCAGTATTTT. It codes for CASSPTTGLETTQYF. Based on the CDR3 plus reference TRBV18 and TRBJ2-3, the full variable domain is NAGVMQNPRHLVRRRGQEARLRCSPMKGHSHVYWYRQLPEEGLKFMVYLQKENIIDESGMPKERFSAEFPKEGPSILRIQQVVRGDSAAYFCASSPTTGLETTQYFGPGTRLTVL.

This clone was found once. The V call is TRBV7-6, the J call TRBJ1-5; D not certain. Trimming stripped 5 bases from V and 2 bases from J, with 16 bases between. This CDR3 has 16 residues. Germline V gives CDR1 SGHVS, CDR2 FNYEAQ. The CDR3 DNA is TGTGCCAGCAGCCCCTCGGTGGGGAGAGGCAATCAGCCCCAGCATTTT. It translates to CASSPSVGRGNQPQHF.

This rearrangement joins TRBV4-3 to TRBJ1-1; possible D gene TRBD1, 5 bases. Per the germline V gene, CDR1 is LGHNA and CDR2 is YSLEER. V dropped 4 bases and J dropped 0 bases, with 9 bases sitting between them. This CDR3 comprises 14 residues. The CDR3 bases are TGCGCCAGCAGCCTCCGGGACTTGAACACTGAAGCTTTCTTT. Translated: CASSLRDLNTEAFF.